This T cell receptor (beta chain) was found in a study of T cells after yellow fever vaccination. This clonotype showed up just a few times. MiXCR was run by TCRdb on the 5' RACE reads, yielding one entry per CDR3 protein. The sample holds fewer than 350,000 distinct CDR3 sequences, around 3.9% seen once. The clonotype originates from a man between 18 and 29 years old who received the YFV17D yellow fever vaccine. The sample was PBMCs, taken on the day of the yellow fever booster vaccination.

CDR3 region: CASKRTSGEDEQFF. The CDR3 coding sequence is TGTGCCAGCAAAAGGACTAGCGGGGAAGATGAGCAGTTCTTC. V is TRBV7-3 and J is TRBJ2-1, with 12 positions matching TRBD2. Germline CDR1 SGHTA, CDR2 FQGTGA. Trimming removed 7 bases from V and 8 bases from J; junction bases left unmatched: 6. The CDR3 has 14 residues.